This entry lists 24 T cell receptor beta chains sequenced from one sample in a study of cytomegalovirus exposure and HLA in healthy donors. In the PCR, 60 Vbeta and 13 Jbeta primers were used. This table comes from immunoSEQ multiplex PCR, and its TCRdb copy is limited to in-frame clones, with some not included. Seen in this sample are 150,000 or so clones; the ten most common clones hold more than 1.5%. The sequenced sample was PBMCs. The receptor source for this set is a man aged 18 to 30 in good health and CMV-seronegative.

This chain connects TRBV6-5 to TRBJ2-1, with TRBD2 as a possible D gene (7 bases). Looked up from germline, CDR1 is MNHEY and CDR2 is SVGAGI. V lost 1 base, J lost 7 bases, and 14 bases lay in between. CDR3 length equals 15 residues. The CDR3 loop reads CASSYYGGPGNEQFF. CDR3 DNA: TGTGCCAGCAGTTACTACGGGGGGCCTGGGAATGAGCAGTTCTTC.

The chain uses TRBV30 and TRBJ2-3; 7 bases map to TRBD1. Germline V gene data show CDR1 as GTSNPN and CDR2 as SVGIG (reference sequence). After removal of 4 bases from V and 2 bases from J, the junction contained 3 bases not matched to a gene. The CDR3 runs to 13 residues. Here the CDR3 reads CAWKQGPTDTQYF. CDR3 DNA sequence: TGTGCCTGGAAACAGGGGCCCACAGATACGCAGTATTTT. The whole variable domain, filled in from reference TRBV30 and TRBJ2-3, reads SQTIHQWPATLVQPVGSPLSLECTVEGTSNPNLYWYRQAAGRGLQLLFYSVGIGQISSEVPQNLSASRPQDRQFILSSKKLLLSDSGFYLCAWKQGPTDTQYFGPGTRLTVL.

This rearrangement joins TRBV6-1 to TRBJ1-5; D not certain. The germline V and J ends were trimmed by 0 bases and 0 bases, with 9 bases remaining between them. CDR3 size: 16 residues. CDR1 and CDR2 from the germline V gene are MNHNS and SASEGT. CDR3 DNA sequence: TGTGCCAGCAGTGAAGCGCACACAGTTAGCAATCAGCCCCAGCATTTT. Encoded protein: CASSEAHTVSNQPQHF.

The chain combines TRBV28 with TRBJ1-3; no firm D call. The CDR3 totals 15 residues. The V gene's germline CDR1 is MDHEN and CDR2 SYDVKM. Between the trimmed V and J ends, which lost 5 bases and 0 bases, there was a span of 11 bases. The CDR3 is CASSPSVYSGNTIYF. As DNA, the CDR3 is TGTGCCAGCAGTCCCTCAGTATACTCTGGAAACACCATATATTTT. The full variable domain, with the rest looked up from reference TRBV28 and TRBJ1-3, is DVKVTQSSRYLVKRTGEKVFLECVQDMDHENMFWYRQDPGLGLRLIYFSYDVKMKEKGDIPEGYSVSREKKERFSLILESASTNQTSMYLCASSPSVYSGNTIYFGEGSWLTVV.

The chain recombines TRBV28 with TRBJ1-5; the D gene is possibly TRBD1 (6 bases). This CDR3 has 14 residues. CDR1 MDHEN and CDR2 SYDVKM come from the germline V gene. Trimming took off 3 bases at V and 7 bases at J, with 13 bases between the two ends. The CDR3 nucleotides read TGTGCCAGCAGTTTGTCCCAGGGGCGACAGCCCCAGCATTTT. Its protein is CASSLSQGRQPQHF.

The chain links TRBV28 to TRBJ1-2, with TRBD1 as a possible D gene (6 bases). The germline V gene has CDR1 MDHEN and CDR2 SYDVKM. CDR3 length: 10 residues. The germline V and J ends were trimmed by 9 bases and 8 bases, with 10 bases remaining between them. The CDR3 sequence: CASGGGGYTF. The CDR3 DNA follows: TGTGCCAGTGGGGGCGGGGGCTACACCTTC.

CDR3 region: CASSRVQGLGYEQYF. The CDR3 DNA follows: TGTGCCAGCAGTCGGGTGCAGGGGTTGGGATACGAGCAGTACTTC. V gene TRBV6-1 combines with J gene TRBJ2-7, with D maybe TRBD1 (6 bases). Germline V CDR1 and CDR2: MNHNS, SASEGT. Trimming removed 5 bases from V and 4 bases from J, with 18 bases in between. This CDR3 has 15 amino acids.

The chain joins TRBV27 to TRBJ2-3, with a weak D call TRBD1 (6 bases). The CDR3 is 17 residues long. V gave up 4 bases and J gave up 0 bases, with 17 bases separating them. CDR1 and CDR2 (germline): MNHEY, SMNVEV (reference sequence). This CDR3 reads CASSSPRGSLSTDTQYF. In DNA, the CDR3 is TGTGCCAGCAGTTCCCCGAGGGGGAGCCTTAGCACAGATACGCAGTATTTT.

V gene TRBV27 combines with J gene TRBJ2-1; D is unresolved. The germline CDR1 and CDR2 sequences are MNHEY and SMNVEV (reference sequence). There are 13 residues in the CDR3. V lost 5 bases and J lost 10, with 15 bases in between. The CDR3 reads CASSPSYYGEQFF. For the CDR3, the DNA is TGTGCCAGCAGTCCCAGCTACTACGGGGAGCAGTTCTTC.

The chain carries TRBV7-2 and TRBJ2-2, with D possibly matching TRBD1 (6 bases). Germline lookup yields CDR1 SGHTA and CDR2 FQGNSA. This CDR3 is 14 amino acids long. The V end was cut by 7 bases, the J end by 4 bases, with 13 bases between. The CDR3 sequence: CASTPTGFTGELFF. The CDR3 DNA sequence: TGTGCCAGCACCCCAACAGGGTTCACCGGGGAGCTGTTTTTT.

The genes are TRBV7-2 and TRBJ1-2, with a tentative D call TRBD1 (5 bases). In germline, CDR1 is SGHTA, CDR2 FQGNSA. The CDR3 has 13 residues. The V end was cut by 5 bases, the J end by 2 bases, with 9 bases between. The CDR3: CASSVTGNYGYTF. The CDR3 DNA is TGTGCCAGCAGCGTAACAGGAAACTATGGCTACACCTTC.

The rearrangement links TRBV19 to TRBJ1-5, with a tentative D call TRBD1 (6 bases). V was shortened by 7 bases and J by 5 bases, with 9 bases between the two germline ends. The CDR3 extends over 12 amino acids. Germline-derived CDR1 and CDR2 are LNHDA and SQIVND (reference sequence). CDR3 in DNA: TGTGCCAGTAAGACAGGCGATCAGCCCCAGCATTTT. Protein product: CASKTGDQPQHF.

This chain uses TRBV11-2 with TRBJ2-7, with 8 bases identical to TRBD2. V was pared by 0 bases and J by 3 bases, with 4 bases of the junction left unmatched. This CDR3 spans 15 amino acids. The germline V gene encodes CDR1 SGHAT and CDR2 FQNNGV. CDR3 in amino acids: CASSLEGSGNYEQYF. The CDR3 DNA reads TGTGCCAGCAGCTTAGAGGGTAGCGGGAACTACGAGCAGTACTTC. Full variable domain (missing parts from reference TRBV11-2 and TRBJ2-7): EAGVAQSPRYKIIEKRQSVAFWCNPISGHATLYWYQQILGQGPKLLIQFQNNGVVDDSQLPKDRFSAERLKGVDSTLKIQPAKLEDSAVYLCASSLEGSGNYEQYFGPGTRLTVT.

The genes are TRBV28 and TRBJ2-7, with 8 bases matching TRBD2. CDR1 is MDHEN, CDR2 SYDVKM, per germline. Trimming at V came to 7 bases and at J to 5 bases, leaving 10 bases not matched to a gene. CDR3 length: 14 residues. CDR3 DNA: TGTGCCAGCACCCTCGGGGGGGCCTCGGACGAGCAGTACTTC. Its translation is CASTLGGASDEQYF.

The chain is built from TRBV11-2 and TRBJ1-2; the D gene is possibly TRBD1 (6 bases). There are 15 residues in the CDR3. Trimming shortened V by 0 bases and J by 7 bases, and 15 bases separated the two germline ends. Germline V gene data show CDR1 as SGHAT and CDR2 as FQNNGV. CDR3 amino acids: CASSLDRGAGFGYTF. The DNA for the CDR3 is TGTGCCAGCAGCTTAGATCGGGGGGCGGGCTTTGGCTACACCTTC.

The chain carries TRBV2 and TRBJ2-2; 9 bases line up with TRBD2. CDR1 and CDR2 (germline): SNHLY, FYNNEI. The V and J ends lost 4 bases and 0 bases, in that order; junction bases with no gene match: 12. The CDR3 length is 19 residues. The CDR3 sequence: CASSALLLAGRSNTGELFF. The CDR3, as DNA: TGTGCCAGCAGTGCTCTGCTGCTAGCGGGGAGATCGAACACCGGGGAGCTGTTTTTT.

The rearrangement uses TRBV14 and TRBJ2-7, with 7 bases matching TRBD2. V shed 2 bases and J 6 bases; nucleotides not matched to a gene: 25. Germline V gene data show CDR1 as SGHDN and CDR2 as FVKESK. This CDR3 has 20 residues. CDR3 sequence (DNA): TGTGCCAGCAGCCAAATTATACTGGGGAGGGATACGTCGCGGGATTTCGAGCAGTACTTC. Amino acid sequence: CASSQIILGRDTSRDFEQYF.

The chain links TRBV5-4 to TRBJ2-5; D is possibly TRBD1 (5 bases). The germline CDR1 and CDR2 sequences are SGHNT and YYREEE (reference sequence). V lost 3 bases and J 5 bases, leaving 14 bases between the germline ends. The CDR3 consists of 14 residues. The CDR3 nucleotides are TGTGCCAGCAGCTCTGACAGTTTTGGGGAGACCCAGTACTTC. It codes for CASSSDSFGETQYF.

The rearrangement links TRBV5-1 to TRBJ2-1; TRBD1 agrees at 10 bases. The CDR3 extends over 16 amino acids. With V trimmed by 6 bases and J by 5 bases, 11 bases remained unmatched. CDR1 is SGHRS, CDR2 YFSETQ, per germline. CDR3 loop: CASNPIGTGAHNEQFF. The DNA for the CDR3 is TGCGCCAGCAACCCTATCGGGACAGGGGCGCACAATGAGCAGTTCTTC.

This chain links TRBV4-1 with TRBJ2-7; maybe TRBD1 (5 bases). Germline loops: CDR1 MGHRA, CDR2 YSYEKL. The CDR3 contains 15 residues. V lost 4 bases to trimming and J lost 0 bases, with 13 bases between them. This CDR3 is CASSPTDTSSYEQYF. In DNA, the CDR3 is TGCGCCAGCAGCCCGACAGACACCAGCTCCTACGAGCAGTACTTC.

The V call is TRBV28, the J call TRBJ2-7, with TRBD1 identical over 7 bases. This CDR3 spans 14 amino acids. Germline CDR1 and CDR2: MDHEN and SYDVKM. V was pared by 4 bases and J by 3 bases, with 6 bases of the junction left unmatched. The CDR3 DNA reads TGTGCCAGCAGTTACCGGGACAGACTCTACGAGCAGTACTTC. Protein: CASSYRDRLYEQYF.

The chain employs TRBV18 and TRBJ2-1, with 11 bases that match TRBD2. The germline CDR1 and CDR2 sequences are KGHSH and LQKENI. V dropped 3 bases and J dropped 8; count of bases not matched to a gene: 6. This CDR3 is built from 15 residues. CDR3 in amino acids: CASSPPLAGADEQFF. The CDR3 DNA reads TGTGCCAGCTCACCCCCACTAGCGGGAGCGGATGAGCAGTTCTTC.

The rearrangement uses TRBV5-1 and TRBJ1-2, with TRBD1 identical over 7 bases. The germline gives CDR1 SGHRS, CDR2 YFSETQ. V trimming: 4 bases; J trimming: 7 bases; junction bases outside the gene matches: 7. The CDR3 is made up of 13 amino acids. CDR3 sequence reads: CASSPDREGGYTF. CDR3 sequence (DNA): TGCGCCAGCAGCCCCGACAGGGAAGGTGGCTACACCTTC.

The V and J genes are TRBV7-8 and TRBJ1-4, with a tentative D call TRBD1 (5 bases). The CDR3 runs 16 residues. V lost 4 bases and J lost 0, with 12 bases in between. The germline V gene encodes CDR1 SGHVS and CDR2 FQNEAQ. CDR3 sequence (DNA): TGTGCCAGCAGCTCCAACCCAGGGCCAACTAATGAAAAACTGTTTTTT. Translated: CASSSNPGPTNEKLFF.